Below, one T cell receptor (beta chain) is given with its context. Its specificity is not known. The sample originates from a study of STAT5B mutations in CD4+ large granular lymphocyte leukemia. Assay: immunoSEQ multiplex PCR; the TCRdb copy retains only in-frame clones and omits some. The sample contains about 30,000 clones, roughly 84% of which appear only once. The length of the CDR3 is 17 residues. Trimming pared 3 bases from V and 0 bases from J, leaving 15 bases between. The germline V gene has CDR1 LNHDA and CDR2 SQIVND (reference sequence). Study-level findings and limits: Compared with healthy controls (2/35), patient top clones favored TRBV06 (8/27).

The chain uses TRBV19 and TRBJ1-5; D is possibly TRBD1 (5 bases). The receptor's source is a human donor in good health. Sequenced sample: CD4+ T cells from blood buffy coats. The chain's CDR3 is CASSIRQGAGSNQPQHF. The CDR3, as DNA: TGTGCCAGTAGTATCCGTCAAGGGGCTGGTAGCAATCAGCCCCAGCATTTT. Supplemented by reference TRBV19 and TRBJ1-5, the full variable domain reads DGGITQSPKYLFRKEGQNVTLSCEQNLNHDAMYWYRQDPGQGLRLIYYSQIVNDFQKGDIAEGYSVSREKKESFPLTVTSAQKNPTAFYLCASSIRQGAGSNQPQHFGDGTRLSIL.